This T cell receptor (beta chain) was captured in a study of control samples from healthy donors and cancer patients. Assay used: immunoSEQ multiplex PCR; TCRdb lists only in-frame clones, some missing. The data show 75,000 to 95,000 clones, just over 90% seen once. The CDR3 is made up of 17 amino acids. V was pared by 0 bases and J by 1 base, with 6 bases of the junction left unmatched. The chain carries TRBV5-3 and TRBJ2-2; 7 bases map to TRBD1. TRBV5-3 is filed as an ORF, its function uncertain. Material: blood. The receptor comes from a woman aged 25 to 39 in good health. CDR3 coding DNA: TGTGCCAGAAGCTTGGTTCCCGACAGGGTGAACACCGGGGAGCTGTTTTTT. Protein product: CARSLVPDRVNTGELFF.